Below, one T cell receptor beta chain is given with its context. Its matching antigen is unknown. CDR1 is SGDLS and CDR2 is YYNGEE in the germline V gene. CDR3 length: 15 amino acids. J gave up 0 bases and V 0 bases, and 2 bases lay outside the gene matches. This specimen comes from a study of cytomegalovirus exposure and HLA in healthy donors. Both 60 Vbeta primers and 13 Jbeta primers went into the PCR. Profiled with immunoSEQ multiplex PCR; TCRdb holds only in-frame clones, not every one. The sample carries 150,000 to 200,000 clones, around 78% recorded once. Study findings and constraints: The study dropped some indistinguishable V segments, TRBV6-2 and TRBV6-3 among them. A later analysis linked a missense DCLRE1C variant to TCR beta V- and J-gene trimming. In most subjects, TCR beta sequences reportedly gave accurate predictions of HLA-A and HLA-B alleles. Cytomegalovirus status was reportedly diagnosed by the classifier with high specificity and sensitivity.

Material for sequencing was PBMCs. The chain carries TRBV9 and TRBJ1-1; the match to TRBD1 covers 7 bases. The source is a woman under 40 in good health and CMV-seropositive. CDR3 coding DNA: TGTGCCAGCAGCGTAGGACAGGGTATGAACACTGAAGCTTTCTTT. Its protein product is CASSVGQGMNTEAFF. The complete variable domain, with remaining parts taken from reference TRBV9 and TRBJ1-1, reads DSGVTQTPKHLITATGQRVTLRCSPRSGDLSVYWYQQSLDQGLQFLIQYYNGEERAKGNILERFSAQQFPDLHSELNLSSLELGDSALYFCASSVGQGMNTEAFFGQGTRLTVV.